These 8 T cell receptor beta chains were sequenced from one sample in a study of beta chain features in type 1 diabetes. No antigen has been assigned to these receptors. Overall study results and limits: For Type 1 diabetes patients, all four CD4+ subsets carried TCRB CDR3s that were moderately but significantly shorter.

Every bit of the isolated RNA underwent reverse transcription, so sequencing read expressed TCRB transcripts. The repertoire was sequenced with immunoSEQ multiplex PCR; TCRdb's copy has only in-frame clones and lacks some. Of nearly 700,000 clones listed, around an eighth are singletons. Sequences were obtained from naive CD4+ T cells from blood. The receptors come from a man between 18 and 29 years old with type 1 diabetes.

This clone was seen more than once but under ten times. This chain connects TRBV18 to TRBJ1-5; 8 bases fit TRBD1. Germline V gene lookup returns CDR1 KGHSH and CDR2 LQKENI. This CDR3 comprises 17 residues. Trimming cost V 9 bases and J 2 bases; bases outside gene matches: 15. This CDR3 is CASRPDRERSGNQPQHF. In nucleotides, the CDR3 is TGTGCCAGTCGCCCGGACAGGGAGAGGTCCGGCAATCAGCCCCAGCATTTT.

This clone was seen a few times. V gene TRBV30 combines with J gene TRBJ2-4, with TRBD2 matching 8 bases. CDR3 length equals 13 residues. J gave up 6 bases and V 3 bases, and 4 bases lay outside the gene matches. CDR1 is GTSNPN and CDR2 is SVGIG in the germline V gene (reference sequence). The DNA for the CDR3 is TGTGCCTGGAGCCTGCGGGGGGCAAACATTCAGTACTTC. Protein: CAWSLRGANIQYF.

The V gene is TRBV29-1, the J gene TRBJ1-1; the D is unclear. Germline CDR1 and CDR2: SQVTM and ANQGSEA. V lost 7 bases to trimming and J lost 4 bases, with 13 bases between them. This CDR3 contains 12 residues. The CDR3: CSGLDASTEAFF. The CDR3 region has the DNA TGCAGCGGCTTGGACGCCTCCACTGAAGCTTTCTTT.

CDR3: CASSSRDTVSGNTIYF. CDR3 nucleotide sequence: TGCGCCAGCAGCTCCCGGGACACAGTCTCTGGAAACACCATATATTTT. J is TRBJ1-3 and V is TRBV5-1; tentatively, D is TRBD1 (6 bases). This CDR3 comprises 16 residues. V lost 3 bases, J lost 0 bases, and 13 bases lay in between. Per germline, CDR1 SGHRS and CDR2 YFSETQ.

This chain connects TRBV19 to TRBJ1-2; D unclear. The CDR3 consists of 15 residues. Germline values: CDR1 LNHDA, CDR2 SQIVND (reference sequence). Trimming shortened V by 3 bases and J by 4 bases, and 15 bases separated the two germline ends. The DNA of the CDR3 is TGTGCCAGTAGTATGGGCGTGGACTGGGGCTATGGCTACACCTTC. It codes for CASSMGVDWGYGYTF.

This clone was seen a handful of times. The genes are TRBV10-1 and TRBJ2-5; 15 bases are shared with TRBD2. Unmatched junction bases numbered 4, after V lost 0 bases and J lost 2 bases. The CDR3 has 18 residues. Germline V gene sequence: CDR1 WNHNN, CDR2 SYGVQD (reference sequence). The CDR3 protein is CASSESVGLAGGQETQYF. Written as DNA, the CDR3 is TGCGCCAGCAGTGAGTCGGTCGGACTAGCGGGGGGGCAAGAGACCCAGTACTTC.

This clone has only a few counts. Other DNA sequences in the same sample also yield this CDR3. The CDR3 spells CASSLEAVNTEAFF. The CDR3 DNA is TGCGCCAGCAGCTTGGAGGCAGTTAACACTGAAGCTTTCTTT. V and J are TRBV5-1 and TRBJ1-1; D is undetermined. CDR1 and CDR2 from the germline V gene are SGHRS and YFSETQ. The CDR3 is 14 amino acids. Trimming left V 0 bases short and J 2 bases short, with 8 bases between. The entire variable domain, with the rest obtained from reference TRBV5-1 and TRBJ1-1, is as follows: KAGVTQTPRYLIKTRGQQVTLSCSPISGHRSVSWYQQTPGQGLQFLFEYFSETQRNKGNFPGRFSGRQFSNSRSEMNVSTLELGDSALYLCASSLEAVNTEAFFGQGTRLTVV.

This clone has a count of ten or more. The V and J genes are TRBV14 and TRBJ2-1; tentative D call: TRBD1 (7 bases). This CDR3 contains 16 residues. V was pared by 4 bases and J by 4 bases, with 17 bases between. Germline V gene data show CDR1 as SGHDN and CDR2 as FVKESK. The CDR3 DNA reads as TGTGCCAGCAGCCCCGCGGGACAGCAGTTTTACAATGAGCAGTTCTTC. This codes for CASSPAGQQFYNEQFF.